One and the same sample provided the 10 T cell receptor beta chains below, sequenced in a study of blood T cell repertoires in COVID-19. Here immunoSEQ multiplex PCR was the method, and the copy in TCRdb shows in-frame clones only, minus some. The sample yields more than 400,000 clones, roughly nine tenths seen once. Input material: PBMCs or T cells enriched from blood (not recorded which). The source of these receptors is a young woman who had recovered from COVID-19.

The chain joins TRBV29-1 to TRBJ2-2; D is possibly TRBD1 (5 bases). This CDR3 spans 13 amino acids. With 2 bases removed from V and 7 bases from J, the gap between germline ends came to 11 bases. Per germline, CDR1 SQVTM and CDR2 ANQGSEA. CDR3 coding DNA: TGCAGCGTTGAACAAGGGGCAAGCGGGGAGCTGTTTTTT. It translates to CSVEQGASGELFF.

For this clone: A junction end diverges from the germline sequence, so it may reflect a read error. The V call is TRBV19, the J call TRBJ1-3; D uncertain. The CDR3 extends over 10 amino acids. The germline CDR1 and CDR2 sequences are LNHDA and SQIVND (reference sequence). This CDR3 reads CQKIRNTIYF. The DNA for the CDR3 is TGCCAGAAAATCAGAAACACCATATATTTT.

In regard to this clone: This likely comes from a read error, as the CDR3 has no conserved phenylalanine or tryptophan at its end. Because the CDR3's place on the DNA is in doubt, the DNA is left out and the CDR3 is given as listed by TCRdb. The chain is built from TRBV27 and TRBJ1-2. Germline V CDR1 and CDR2: MNHEY, SMNVEV (reference sequence). The CDR3 is 10 amino acids in total, end residues counted. The CDR3 reads CASSRPSTSR.

V and J are TRBV15 and TRBJ1-1; D not resolved. Between the trimmed V and J ends, which lost 5 bases and 2 bases, there was a span of 9 bases. Germline CDR1 LNHNV, CDR2 YYDKDF (reference sequence). CDR3 size: 13 residues. The CDR3 reads CATSVDTNTEAFF. Here the CDR3 DNA reads TGTGCCACCAGCGTAGATACCAACACTGAAGCTTTCTTT. Full variable domain (rest looked up from reference TRBV15 and TRBJ1-1): DAMVIQNPRYQVTQFGKPVTLSCSQTLNHNVMYWYQQKSSQAPKLLFHYYDKDFNNEADTPDNFQSRRPNTSFCFLDIRSPGLGDTAMYLCATSVDTNTEAFFGQGTRLTVV.

J is TRBJ1-2 and V is TRBV2; D call uncertain. The germline V and J ends were trimmed by 8 bases and 8 bases, with 9 bases remaining between them. The germline gives CDR1 SNHLY, CDR2 FYNNEI. The CDR3 is 10 residues long. CDR3 sequence: CASHLGGYTF. CDR3 DNA sequence: TGTGCCAGCCATTTGGGCGGCTACACCTTC.

This clone was counted once. The chain is built from TRBV30 and TRBJ1-1, with TRBD1 matching 11 bases. The CDR3 consists of 13 residues. The V segment lost 3 bases and the J segment 6 bases; nucleotides outside the gene matches: 3. Looked up from germline, CDR1 is GTSNPN and CDR2 is SVGIG (reference sequence). The chain's CDR3 is CAWRGQGEAEAFF. The DNA of the CDR3 is TGTGCCTGGAGGGGACAGGGGGAGGCTGAAGCTTTCTTT. Full variable domain (missing parts from reference TRBV30 and TRBJ1-1): SQTIHQWPATLVQPVGSPLSLECTVEGTSNPNLYWYRQAAGRGLQLLFYSVGIGQISSEVPQNLSASRPQDRQFILSSKKLLLSDSGFYLCAWRGQGEAEAFFGQGTRLTVV.

The chain links TRBV21-1 to TRBJ1-6; the table's D call, TRBD1, has no DNA check behind it. TRBV21-1 is an annotated pseudogene. This CDR3 region has 16 residues. CDR3 sequence reads: CASSTWTGDLDSPLHF. Written as DNA, the CDR3 is TGTGCCAGCAGCACCTGGACAGGGGATTTGGATTCACCCCTCCACTTT.

The chain combines TRBV18 with TRBJ2-5; D gene ambiguous. The germline V and J ends were trimmed by 5 bases and 0 bases, with 4 bases remaining between them. CDR1 is KGHSH, CDR2 LQKENI, per germline. The CDR3 runs 12 residues. CDR3 in amino acids: CASSAYQETQYF. The CDR3 coding sequence is TGTGCCAGCTCAGCGTACCAAGAGACCCAGTACTTC.

In the case of this clone: The sample carries other DNA sequences with the same CDR3. The V gene is TRBV5-1, the J gene TRBJ1-6; no clear D. The CDR3 length is 13 residues. Per the germline V gene, CDR1 is SGHRS and CDR2 is YFSETQ. Trimming removed 0 bases at V and 10 bases at J, with 8 bases between. The CDR3 region has the DNA TGCGCCAGCAGCTTGGCCGGGGTATCACCCCTCCACTTT. It encodes CASSLAGVSPLHF. Looking up the rest from reference TRBV5-1 and TRBJ1-6 gives the full variable domain: KAGVTQTPRYLIKTRGQQVTLSCSPISGHRSVSWYQQTPGQGLQFLFEYFSETQRNKGNFPGRFSGRQFSNSRSEMNVSTLELGDSALYLCASSLAGVSPLHFGNGTRLTVT.

This clone has ten or more counts. In nucleotides, the CDR3 is TGTGCCTGGAGCGAATTCGGTGTACCCAACTATGGCTACACCTTC. Protein product: CAWSEFGVPNYGYTF. The chain has TRBV30 and TRBJ1-2; D gene ambiguous. The CDR3 is made up of 15 amino acids. V lost 3 bases and J lost 2, with 16 bases in between. From germline, CDR1 is GTSNPN and CDR2 SVGIG (reference sequence).